This TCR beta chain derives from a study of B cell selection in AIRE deficiency. Study observations and caveats: About 30.6% of healthy-shared Treg sequences were found among patient Tconv cells. Shared Treg sequences were biased toward short CDR3s with few non-templated nucleotide insertions.

The sorted conventional CD4 T cells were gated as CD4+CD127+. Looked up from germline, CDR1 is SQVTM and CDR2 is ANQGSEA. The CDR3 has 12 residues. The ends lost 4 bases at V and 7 bases at J; junction bases unmatched: 2. This clone has only one observation. Antigen: not known. The table came from immunoSEQ multiplex PCR; TCRdb's copy has only in-frame clones and leaves some out. The table includes 20,000 to 25,000 clones, almost 97% detected once. The chain has TRBV29-1 and TRBJ1-2; 11 bases map to TRBD1. Sequenced input: conventional CD4+ T cells sorted from PBMCs. The receptor was isolated from a human donor with AIRE deficiency. The CDR3 coding sequence is TGCAGCGTTGGGGACAGGGGGTTTGGCTACACCTTC. Translated, it gives CSVGDRGFGYTF.